A single sample gave rise to the 21 T cell receptor beta chains below, sequenced in a study of cytomegalovirus exposure and HLA in healthy donors. The PCR employed 60 Vbeta primers together with 13 Jbeta primers. Some clones are missing from TCRdb's copy, which holds only in-frame ones; the method was immunoSEQ multiplex PCR. Of 150,000 to 200,000 clones listed, more than 75% are singletons. Sequenced: PBMCs. The receptor source for this set is a woman aged 25 to 45 in good health and CMV-seropositive.

On this clone itself: At one boundary the junction diverges from the germline segment, which might be a read error. The chain is built from TRBV10-3 and TRBJ1-1; 11 bases agree with TRBD1. Germline CDR1 reads ENHRY; CDR2 reads SYGVKD. The CDR3 sequence is 15 residues long. Here the CDR3 reads CASSPDRGLWTEAFF. DNA for the CDR3: TGTGCCAGCAGTCCGGACAGGGGGCTTTGGACTGAAGCTTTCTTT.

The chain uses TRBV28 and TRBJ1-2; D is unresolved. Germline CDR1 is MDHEN and CDR2 is SYDVKM. The CDR3 has 12 residues. With 7 bases removed from V and 7 bases from J, the gap between germline ends came to 13 bases. CDR3 bases: TGTGCCAGCACCGCCCAGGATGGTGGCTACACCTTC. It codes for CASTAQDGGYTF.

The genes are TRBV5-4 and TRBJ2-7, with 10 bases lining up with TRBD1. Germline lookup yields CDR1 SGHNT and CDR2 YYREEE (reference sequence). The CDR3 is 18 residues long. J was trimmed by 4 bases and V by 3 bases; bases with no gene match: 16. The CDR3 sequence is CASSSGQGTRGRLYEQYF. The CDR3 DNA is TGTGCCAGCAGCTCGGGACAGGGGACCAGAGGTAGGCTTTACGAGCAGTACTTC.

V is TRBV4-2 and J is TRBJ2-5, with 13 bases aligning to TRBD2. The ends lost 4 bases at V and 5 bases at J; junction bases unmatched: 7. The CDR3 contains 16 residues. Germline values: CDR1 LGHNA, CDR2 YNFKEQ. The CDR3 loop reads CASSPRLAGGEETQYF. As DNA, the CDR3 is TGTGCCAGCAGCCCGCGACTAGCGGGGGGCGAGGAGACCCAGTACTTC.

CDR3 DNA sequence: TGTGCCAGCAGTCTAACAGGGGGCAGTGAAAAACTGTTTTTT. Amino acids: CASSLTGGSEKLFF. This chain connects TRBV2 to TRBJ1-4; 9 nucleotides line up with TRBD1. Germline V CDR1 and CDR2: SNHLY, FYNNEI. The CDR3 loop spans 14 amino acids. V gave up 5 bases and J gave up 7 bases; unmatched junction bases: 5.

V is TRBV7-9 and J is TRBJ1-2; no clear D. CDR1 SEHNR and CDR2 FQNEAQ come from the germline V gene (reference sequence). The V end lost 4 bases, the J end lost 6 bases, and 6 bases lay between the germline ends. The CDR3 spans 11 residues. DNA of the CDR3: TGTGCCAGCAGCTCCGTTGATGGCTACACCTTC. Amino acid sequence: CASSSVDGYTF.

This rearrangement joins TRBV9 to TRBJ2-4; 8 bases are shared with TRBD1. This CDR3 has 15 amino acids. CDR1 and CDR2 (germline): SGDLS, YYNGEE. V lost 4 bases to trimming and J lost 6 bases; unmatched junction nucleotides: 9. The CDR3 sequence: CASSSTGGSRNIQYF. CDR3 DNA sequence: TGTGCCAGCAGCTCTACAGGGGGGAGTAGAAACATTCAGTACTTC.

V is TRBV10-3 and J is TRBJ1-2, with 8 bases matching TRBD1. CDR3 length: 15 amino acids. Germline assignment: CDR1 ENHRY and CDR2 SYGVKD. J lost 3 bases, V lost 2 bases, and 5 bases had no gene match. CDR3 sequence: CAISESAGGHYGYTF. CDR3 sequence (DNA): TGTGCCATCAGTGAGAGTGCAGGGGGCCACTATGGCTACACCTTC.

V and J are TRBV15 and TRBJ2-7, with D unresolved. This CDR3 comprises 11 residues. CDR1 and CDR2 (germline): LNHNV, YYDKDF (reference sequence). With 6 bases removed from V and 3 bases from J, the gap between germline ends came to 6 bases. The CDR3 sequence: CATRRGYEQYF. The CDR3 DNA is TGTGCCACCAGACGAGGCTACGAGCAGTACTTC.

This clone has just a few counts. The chain employs TRBV28 and TRBJ1-4; D is ambiguous. V lost 3 bases, J lost 4 bases, and 9 bases lay in between. CDR1 and CDR2 from the germline V gene are MDHEN and SYDVKM. The CDR3 totals 14 residues. CDR3 region: CASSFRGSNEKLFF. CDR3 coding DNA: TGTGCCAGCAGTTTCAGAGGGAGTAATGAAAAACTGTTTTTT. Combining the CDR3 with reference TRBV28 and TRBJ1-4 gives the whole variable domain DVKVTQSSRYLVKRTGEKVFLECVQDMDHENMFWYRQDPGLGLRLIYFSYDVKMKEKGDIPEGYSVSREKKERFSLILESASTNQTSMYLCASSFRGSNEKLFFGSGTQLSVL.

This clone is categorized as medium-sized (0.01 to 0.1%). The chain carries TRBV11-3 and TRBJ2-1; 9 positions agree with TRBD2. Per germline, CDR1 SGHNT and CDR2 YENEEA. Trimming took 6 bases from V and 8 from J; bases not matched to a gene: 5. The CDR3 sequence is 13 residues long. CDR3 sequence reads: CASRAGGVDEQFF. CDR3 coding DNA: TGTGCCAGCAGGGCGGGGGGGGTGGATGAGCAGTTCTTC. Based on the CDR3 plus reference TRBV11-3 and TRBJ2-1, the full variable domain is EAGVVQSPRYKIIEKKQPVAFWCNPISGHNTLYWYLQNLGQGPELLIRYENEEAVDDSQLPKDRFSAERLKGVDSTLKIQPAELGDSAVYLCASRAGGVDEQFFGPGTRLTVL.

Details on this clone: Other DNA sequences in this sample translate to the same CDR3. The CDR3 sequence: CASSPQVYGYTF. In DNA form, the CDR3 reads TGTGCCAGCAGTCCACAGGTGTATGGCTACACCTTC. The J gene is TRBJ1-2, the V gene TRBV28; possibly TRBD1 for D (5 bases). V was shortened by 5 bases and J by 5 bases, with 9 bases between the two germline ends. This CDR3 comprises 12 residues. The V gene's germline CDR1 is MDHEN and CDR2 SYDVKM.

CDR3 residues: CASLGGTGQPQHF. CDR3 sequence (DNA): TGTGCCAGCCTAGGGGGCACCGGTCAGCCCCAGCATTTT. This chain uses TRBV2 with TRBJ1-5, with 7 bases identical to TRBD1. V shed 8 bases and J 6 bases; nucleotides not matched to a gene: 7. The germline V gene encodes CDR1 SNHLY and CDR2 FYNNEI. CDR3 length: 13 residues.

This sequence joins TRBV10-3 and TRBJ1-6, with D perhaps TRBD1 (5 bases). Germline V gene lookup returns CDR1 ENHRY and CDR2 SYGVKD. The CDR3 extends over 14 amino acids. V gave up 5 bases and J gave up 3 bases, with 8 bases separating them. DNA of the CDR3: TGTGCCATCAGTTCAGACAGCTATAATTCACCCCTCCACTTT. Translation: CAISSDSYNSPLHF.

CDR3 coding DNA: TGTGCCAGCAGGCACGAGGCTTACGAGCAGTACTTC. It encodes CASRHEAYEQYF. The chain employs TRBV6-6 and TRBJ2-7; no firm D call. CDR1 and CDR2 (germline): MNHNY, SVGAGI (reference sequence). The germline V and J ends were trimmed by 6 bases and 4 bases, with 10 bases remaining between them. The CDR3 loop spans 12 amino acids.

The genes are TRBV19 and TRBJ2-7, with D perhaps TRBD1 (7 bases). Trimming removed 6 bases at V and 0 bases at J, with 12 bases between. The CDR3 runs 14 residues. Per the germline V gene, CDR1 is LNHDA and CDR2 is SQIVND (reference sequence). Here the CDR3 reads CASRVQGGSYEQYF. The CDR3, as DNA: TGTGCCAGTAGGGTCCAGGGGGGCTCCTACGAGCAGTACTTC.

This chain joins TRBV9 and TRBJ1-6; D gene unclear. CDR3 size: 14 residues. Germline lookup yields CDR1 SGDLS and CDR2 YYNGEE. Trimming removed 4 bases from V and 10 bases from J, with 15 bases in between. CDR3 protein: CASSPRWEGSPLHF. CDR3 nucleotides: TGTGCCAGCAGCCCCAGGTGGGAGGGATCACCCCTCCACTTT.

This clone showed up just once. The rearrangement links TRBV18 to TRBJ2-7, with TRBD1 matching over 10 bases. Germline CDR1 KGHSH, CDR2 LQKENI. The CDR3 runs to 14 residues. The V gene end was trimmed by 5 bases and the J gene end by 4 bases; junction bases not matched to a gene: 5. CDR3 in amino acids: CASSLRTGGYEQYF. CDR3 sequence (DNA): TGTGCCAGCTCATTACGGACAGGGGGGTACGAGCAGTACTTC. The full variable domain, in which reference TRBV18 and TRBJ2-7 provide the parts outside the CDR3, is NAGVMQNPRHLVRRRGQEARLRCSPMKGHSHVYWYRQLPEEGLKFMVYLQKENIIDESGMPKERFSAEFPKEGPSILRIQQVVRGDSAAYFCASSLRTGGYEQYFGPGTRLTVT.

The chain has TRBV11-2 and TRBJ1-1, with 7 bases identical to TRBD1. J gave up 1 base and V 3 bases, and 5 bases lay outside the gene matches. Germline-derived CDR1 and CDR2 are SGHAT and FQNNGV. The CDR3 has 15 amino acids. The CDR3 DNA sequence: TGTGCCAGCAGCTTGTTTAAGGGGGCGAACACTGAAGCTTTCTTT. This codes for CASSLFKGANTEAFF.

This clone occurred once. The V call is TRBV7-2, the J call TRBJ1-1; weak D call: TRBD1 (5 bases). This CDR3 has 13 amino acids. V gave up 0 bases and J gave up 3 bases, with 5 bases separating them. CDR1 SGHTA and CDR2 FQGNSA come from the germline V gene. The CDR3 here is CASSLAGDTEAFF. The CDR3 DNA is TGTGCCAGCAGCTTAGCAGGGGACACTGAAGCTTTCTTT.

On this clone itself: Other DNA variants within this sample encode the same CDR3. This CDR3 is CASSPSRASYNEQFF. The CDR3 nucleotides are TGCGCCAGCAGCCCTAGTCGTGCTAGCTACAATGAGCAGTTCTTC. The J gene is TRBJ2-1, the V gene TRBV4-1; D is uncertain. CDR3 length equals 15 residues. V was shortened by 4 bases and J by 3 bases, with 13 bases between the two germline ends. Germline V lookup: CDR1 MGHRA, CDR2 YSYEKL.